This T cell receptor (beta chain) was identified during a study of CD8+ T cells in alopecia areata. As for treatment: oral pan-JAK inhibitor, 5-10 mg twice daily. Sequencing templates came from extracted RNA that was reverse transcribed into cDNA. Method: immunoSEQ multiplex PCR; TCRdb's copy keeps in-frame clones and lacks some. This table holds 100,000 to 140,000 clones, around 84% found once. Germline-derived CDR1 and CDR2 are MNHEY and SMNVEV (reference sequence). The CDR3 spans 14 residues. V lost 0 bases to trimming and J lost 5 bases; unmatched junction nucleotides: 1. Study-wide findings and caveats: It was less clear whether patients shared TCRs than it was in mice, possibly because of HLA. Sequencing of scalp samples also includes resident alphabeta T cells from normal skin.

Of note for this clone: Its specificity is not known.

This TCR was sampled from a human donor with alopecia areata. This sequence joins TRBV27 and TRBJ2-7, with 10 bases identical to TRBD1. The sequencing used CD8+ T cells sorted from blood, collected at week 24, from a patient treated with tofacitinib. CDR3 sequence (DNA): TGTGCCAGCAGTTTATCGGGACAGGGGAACGAGCAGTACTTC. Its protein is CASSLSGQGNEQYF.